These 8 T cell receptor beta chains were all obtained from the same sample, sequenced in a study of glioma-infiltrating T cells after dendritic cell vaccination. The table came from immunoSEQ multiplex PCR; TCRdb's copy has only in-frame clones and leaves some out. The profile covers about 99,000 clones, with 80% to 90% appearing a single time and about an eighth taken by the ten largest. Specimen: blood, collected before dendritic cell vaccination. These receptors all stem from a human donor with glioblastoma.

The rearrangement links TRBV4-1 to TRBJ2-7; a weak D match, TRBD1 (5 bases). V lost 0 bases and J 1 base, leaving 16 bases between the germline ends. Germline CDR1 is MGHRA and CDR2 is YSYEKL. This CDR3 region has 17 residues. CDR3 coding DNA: TGCGCCAGCAGCCAAGACTCTTTGGGGCACCTTTCCTACGAGCAGTACTTC. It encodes CASSQDSLGHLSYEQYF.

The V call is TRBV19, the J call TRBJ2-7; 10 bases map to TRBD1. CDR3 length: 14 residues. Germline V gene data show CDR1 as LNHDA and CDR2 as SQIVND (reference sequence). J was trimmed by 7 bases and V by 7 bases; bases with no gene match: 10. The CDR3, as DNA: TGTGCCAGTAAAGGCAGACAGGGGGCTCGGGAGCAGTACTTC. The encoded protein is CASKGRQGAREQYF.

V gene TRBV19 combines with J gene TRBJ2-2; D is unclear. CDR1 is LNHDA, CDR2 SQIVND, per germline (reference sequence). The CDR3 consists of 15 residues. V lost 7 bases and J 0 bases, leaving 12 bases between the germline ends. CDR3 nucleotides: TGTGCCAGTAACGGTAATTTGGCGAACACCGGGGAGCTGTTTTTT. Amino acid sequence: CASNGNLANTGELFF.

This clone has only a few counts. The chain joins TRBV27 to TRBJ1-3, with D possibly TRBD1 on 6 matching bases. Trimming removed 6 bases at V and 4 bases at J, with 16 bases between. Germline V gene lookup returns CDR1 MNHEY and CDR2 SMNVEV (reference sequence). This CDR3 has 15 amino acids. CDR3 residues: CASSRGGGLGNTIYF. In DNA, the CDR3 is TGTGCCAGCAGCCGGGGTGGGGGCCTGGGAAACACCATATATTTT.

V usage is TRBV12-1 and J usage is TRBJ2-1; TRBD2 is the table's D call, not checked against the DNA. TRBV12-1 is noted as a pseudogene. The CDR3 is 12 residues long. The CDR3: CASRRGNNEQFF. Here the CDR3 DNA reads TGTGCCAGCAGGCGGGGAAACAATGAGCAGTTCTTC.

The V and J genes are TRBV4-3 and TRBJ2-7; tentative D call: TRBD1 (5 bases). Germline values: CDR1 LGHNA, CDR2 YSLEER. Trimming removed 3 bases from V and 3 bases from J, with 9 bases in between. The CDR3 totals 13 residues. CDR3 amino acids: CASSHTGFYEQYF. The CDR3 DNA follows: TGCGCCAGCAGCCACACAGGATTCTACGAGCAGTACTTC.

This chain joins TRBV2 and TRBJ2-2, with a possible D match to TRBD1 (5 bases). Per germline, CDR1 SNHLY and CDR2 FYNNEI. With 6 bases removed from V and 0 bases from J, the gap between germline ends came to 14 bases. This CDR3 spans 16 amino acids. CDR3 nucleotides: TGTGCCAGCAGGGACACAGGTTTCGCGAACACCGGGGAGCTGTTTTTT. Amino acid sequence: CASRDTGFANTGELFF.

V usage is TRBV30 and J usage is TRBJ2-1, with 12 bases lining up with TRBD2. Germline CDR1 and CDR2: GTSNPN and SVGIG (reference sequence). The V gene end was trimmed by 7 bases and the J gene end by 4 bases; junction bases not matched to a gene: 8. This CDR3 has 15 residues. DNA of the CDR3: TGTGCCTTTCCCCTAGCGGGGGGGCTGTACAATGAGCAGTTCTTC. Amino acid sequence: CAFPLAGGLYNEQFF.